This T cell receptor (beta chain) was sequenced in a study of metastatic and nonmetastatic thyroid tumors. Study-wide background: Repertoires from malignant and benign thyroid patients were compared across blood and tumor or nodule tissue.

Until they underwent thyroid surgery, no patient had received any treatment. This clone was counted a single time. What it binds is unknown. Original methodology: Using the CDR3 differences seen across clinicopathological groups, the authors built a distant-metastasis classifier for papillary thyroid cancer, which was meant to discriminate distant-metastatic patients. Using MiXCR, TCRdb re-called clones from the PCR reads. TCRdb, rather than the study authors, made the V and J calls. The repertoire consists of around 10,000 clones, with around 30% occurring once and the leading ten covering about a sixth. CDR1 and CDR2 from the germline V gene are SGHRS and YFSETQ. V lost 0 bases and J 3 bases, leaving 13 bases between the germline ends. The CDR3 runs to 15 residues. Findings and limits, study-wide: Reported TCR beta diversity, measured in blood and tumor, was significantly higher for malignant thyroid tumors than for benign nodules.

The genes are TRBV5-1 and TRBJ2-7; D perhaps matches TRBD2 (6 bases). The specimen was tumor tissue. The sequence was collected from a female donor with papillary thyroid cancer or a benign thyroid nodule (not recorded which). Some clones in this sample may be carry-over from other donors' samples. The CDR3 DNA reads as TGCGCCAGCAGCTTGGTGAGCGGGTCCTTCTACGAGCAGTACTTC. Its protein product is CASSLVSGSFYEQYF.